This is a list of T cell receptor beta chains from one sample in a study of shared clonotypes between healthy human individuals. Repertoires were generated with immunoSEQ multiplex PCR, while TCRdb's copy carries only in-frame clones and drops some. This table holds some 790,000 clones, 72% found once. Input material: memory CD4+ T cells sorted from blood. The source is a woman under 40 in good health. CDR3s include the opening cysteine and the closing phenylalanine or tryptophan. The D gene is left open where the match is weak. Rows may omit the clone size; those that give it use once, few, many or a size class.

TRBJ1-3	TRBV4-2	NA	many	14	TGTGCCAGCAGCCAAGTGGGGGGTACCAACACCATATATTTT	CASSQVGGTNTIYF
TRBJ2-2	TRBV29-1	TRBD2	few	14	TGCAGCGCGACTAGCGGGAGGGGCACCGGGGAGCTGTTTTTT	CSATSGRGTGELFF
TRBJ1-4	TRBV5-4	NA	NA	14	TGTGCCAGCAGCCGTTCAGGGGCTAATGAAAAACTGTTTTTT	CASSRSGANEKLFF
TRBJ1-1	TRBV11-2	TRBD1	few	16	TGTGCCAGCAGCTCCAAGACAGGGGCGCCAAACACTGAAGCTTTCTTT	CASSSKTGAPNTEAFF
TRBJ2-1	TRBV5-1	TRBD2	NA	17	TGCGCCAGCAGCTTACCTGGCGGGAGAGGGATGGGGAATGAGCAGTTCTTC	CASSLPGGRGMGNEQFF
TRBJ2-7	TRBV11-3	NA	NA	14	TGTGCCAGCAGCTTCGGTACTGGTGGCGGCGAGCAGTACTTC	CASSFGTGGGEQYF
TRBJ2-4	TRBV21-1	NA	once	16	TGTGCCAGGGACCGGGACAGGGTCTTAGCCAAAAACATTCAGTACTTC	CARDRDRVLAKNIQYF
TRBJ1-2	TRBV4-2	NA	many	16	TGTGCCAGCAGCTCTCACGTCGGGAGGGAGGGTGATGGCTACACCTTC	CASSSHVGREGDGYTF
TRBJ2-5	TRBV6-6	NA	NA	13	TGTGCCAGCAGTCCCGGACGGGAAGAGACCCAGTACTTC	CASSPGREETQYF
TRBJ1-2	TRBV19	NA	NA	14	TGTGCCAGTAGAGCGGAGGGGGTACACCATGGCTACACCTTC	CASRAEGVHHGYTF
TRBJ2-1	TRBV19	TRBD1	NA	16	TGTGCCAGTAGTTTCCTTGCGGACAGGGTCAACAATGAGCAGTTCTTC	CASSFLADRVNNEQFF
TRBJ2-3	TRBV18	TRBD2	NA	19	TGTGCCAGCTCACCACGTCCACCAACTAGCGGGAGGGTCACAGATACGCAGTATTTT	CASSPRPPTSGRVTDTQYF
TRBJ2-7	TRBV2	NA	NA	13	TGTGCCAGCAGTGGCCAGGGCCGCTACGAGCAGTACTTC	CASSGQGRYEQYF
TRBJ2-1	TRBV15	TRBD2	NA	16	TGTGCCACCAGCAGACGGAGCGGGAATCCTGACAATGAGCAGTTCTTC	CATSRRSGNPDNEQFF
TRBJ2-1	TRBV19	NA	few	16	TGTGCCAGTAGGGCCCTTGGGGGACGTCCTGATGATGAGCAGTTCTTC	CASRALGGRPDDEQFF
TRBJ2-1	TRBV14	TRBD2	NA	15	TGTGCCAGCAGCTATATAGCGGGAGGTAGGAATGAGCAGTTCTTC	CASSYIAGGRNEQFF
TRBJ1-2	TRBV28	NA	NA	14	TGTGCCAGCACCCACAGGAGGGGACGCTATGGCTACACCTTC	CASTHRRGRYGYTF
TRBJ2-5	TRBV7-2	TRBD2	NA	18	TGTGCCAGCAGCTTAGGGGGACTAGCGGGAGGTGCGTACGAGACCCAGTACTTC	CASSLGGLAGGAYETQYF
TRBJ2-7	TRBV18	NA	NA	16	TGTGCCAGCTCGCTCGACGGCCTAGCGATCGGCTACGAGCAGTACTTC	CASSLDGLAIGYEQYF
TRBJ1-5	TRBV7-9	TRBD1	once	13	TGTGCCAGCAGCTTGACAGGGGAACAGCCCCAGCATTTT	CASSLTGEQPQHF
TRBJ2-7	TRBV7-2	NA	NA	13	TGTGCCAGCAGCACGCAGGTCTCCTACGAGCAGTACTTC	CASSTQVSYEQYF
TRBJ2-2	TRBV28	TRBD2	NA	16	TGTGCCAGCAGCTCTCTAGCGGGAGGGAACACCGGGGAGCTGTTTTTT	CASSSLAGGNTGELFF
TRBJ1-2	TRBV6-6	NA	NA	14	TGTGCCAGCAGTTACAAGCCGCAGGACTATGGCTACACCTTC	CASSYKPQDYGYTF
TRBJ1-1	TRBV29-1	NA	NA	14	TGCAGCGTTGAAGATGAGGGGGTGAACACTGAAGCTTTCTTT	CSVEDEGVNTEAFF
TRBJ2-2	TRBV9	NA	NA	14	TGTGCCAGCAGCGTGGGGACTCTTTCCGGGGAGCTGTTTTTT	CASSVGTLSGELFF
TRBJ2-1	TRBV6-1	NA	few	15	TGTGCCAGCAGGGGCGCGAGAAGCTCCTACAATGAGCAGTTCTTC	CASRGARSSYNEQFF
TRBJ2-7	TRBV5-1	TRBD1	NA	14	TGCGCCAGCAGCTTGGGGACAGGGGAACGCGAGCAGTACTTC	CASSLGTGEREQYF
TRBJ2-2	TRBV28	NA	NA	16	TGTGCCAGCAGTATACCCTTGGGGGGGCTTTCCGGGGAGCTGTTTTTT	CASSIPLGGLSGELFF
TRBJ1-5	TRBV30	NA	NA	15	TGTGCCTGGAGTCAGCGACGGAATAGCAATCAGCCCCAGCATTTT	CAWSQRRNSNQPQHF